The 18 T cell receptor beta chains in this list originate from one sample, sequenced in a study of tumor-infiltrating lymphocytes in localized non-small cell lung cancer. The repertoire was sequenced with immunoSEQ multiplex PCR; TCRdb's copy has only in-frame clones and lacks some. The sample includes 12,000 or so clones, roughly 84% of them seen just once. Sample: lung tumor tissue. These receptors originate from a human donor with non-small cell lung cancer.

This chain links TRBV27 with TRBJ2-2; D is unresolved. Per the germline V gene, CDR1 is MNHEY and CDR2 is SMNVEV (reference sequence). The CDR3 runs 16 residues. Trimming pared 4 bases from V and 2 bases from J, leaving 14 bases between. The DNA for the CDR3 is TGTGCCAGCAGTTCCCACCCGGGCCTAAACACCGGGGAGCTGTTTTTT. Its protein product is CASSSHPGLNTGELFF.

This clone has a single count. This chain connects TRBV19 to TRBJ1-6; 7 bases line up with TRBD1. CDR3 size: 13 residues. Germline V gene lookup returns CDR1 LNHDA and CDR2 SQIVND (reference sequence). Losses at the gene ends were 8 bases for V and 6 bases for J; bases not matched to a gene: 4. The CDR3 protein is CASGYRGNSPLHF. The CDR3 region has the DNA TGTGCCAGTGGCTACAGGGGTAATTCACCCCTCCACTTT.

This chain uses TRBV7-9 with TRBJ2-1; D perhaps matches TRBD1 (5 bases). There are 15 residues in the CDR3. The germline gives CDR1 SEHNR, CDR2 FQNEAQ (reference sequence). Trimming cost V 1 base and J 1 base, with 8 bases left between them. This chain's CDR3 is CASSLEQGSYNEQFF. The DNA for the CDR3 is TGTGCCAGCAGCTTAGAGCAGGGATCCTACAATGAGCAGTTCTTC.

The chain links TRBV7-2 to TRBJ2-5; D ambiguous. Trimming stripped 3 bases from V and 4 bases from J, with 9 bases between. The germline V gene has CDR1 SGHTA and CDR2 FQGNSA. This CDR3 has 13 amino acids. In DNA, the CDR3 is TGTGCCAGCAGCTTTGGGTACCCAGAGACCCAGTACTTC. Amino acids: CASSFGYPETQYF.

The CDR3 DNA reads as TGTGCCAGCAGCACCATGGGCCCTGGGGCCAACGTCCTGACTTTC. This codes for CASSTMGPGANVLTF. The chain recombines TRBV11-2 with TRBJ2-6; D not certain. The germline V and J ends were trimmed by 5 bases and 2 bases, with 10 bases remaining between them. CDR1 and CDR2 from the germline V gene are SGHAT and FQNNGV. The CDR3 covers 15 residues.

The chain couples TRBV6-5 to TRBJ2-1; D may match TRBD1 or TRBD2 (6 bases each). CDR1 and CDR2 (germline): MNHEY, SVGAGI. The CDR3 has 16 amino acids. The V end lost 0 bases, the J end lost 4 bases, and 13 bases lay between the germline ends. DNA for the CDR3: TGTGCCAGCAGTTACTCGAGGGCGGGGACATACAATGAGCAGTTCTTC. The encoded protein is CASSYSRAGTYNEQFF.

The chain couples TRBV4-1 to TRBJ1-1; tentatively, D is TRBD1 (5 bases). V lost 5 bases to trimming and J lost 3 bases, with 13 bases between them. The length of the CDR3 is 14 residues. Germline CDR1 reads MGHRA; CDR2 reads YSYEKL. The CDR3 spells CASSLWTGDTEAFF. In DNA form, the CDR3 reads TGCGCCAGCAGCTTATGGACGGGGGACACTGAAGCTTTCTTT.

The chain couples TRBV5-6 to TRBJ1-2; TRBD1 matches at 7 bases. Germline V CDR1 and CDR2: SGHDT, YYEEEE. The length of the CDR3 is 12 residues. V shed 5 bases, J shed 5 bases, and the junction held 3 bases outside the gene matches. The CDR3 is CASSETGYGYTF. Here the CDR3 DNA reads TGTGCCAGCAGTGAGACAGGGTATGGCTACACCTTC. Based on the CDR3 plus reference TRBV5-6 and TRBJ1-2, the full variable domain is DAGVTQSPTHLIKTRGQQVTLRCSPKSGHDTVSWYQQALGQGPQFIFQYYEEEERQRGNFPDRFSGHQFPNYSSELNVNALLLGDSALYLCASSETGYGYTFGSGTRLTVV.

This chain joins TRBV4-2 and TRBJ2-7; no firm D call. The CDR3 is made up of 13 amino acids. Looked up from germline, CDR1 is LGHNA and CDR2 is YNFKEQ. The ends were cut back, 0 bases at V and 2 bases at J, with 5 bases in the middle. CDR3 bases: TGTGCCAGCAGCCAAGATGACACCTACGAGCAGTACTTC. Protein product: CASSQDDTYEQYF.

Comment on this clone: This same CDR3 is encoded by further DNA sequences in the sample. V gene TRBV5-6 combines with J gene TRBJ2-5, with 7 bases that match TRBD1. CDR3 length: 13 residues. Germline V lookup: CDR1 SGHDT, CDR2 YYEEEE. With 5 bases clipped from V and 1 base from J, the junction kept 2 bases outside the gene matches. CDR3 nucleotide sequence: TGTGCCAGCAGGGGACAGATCCAAGAGACCCAGTACTTC. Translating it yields CASRGQIQETQYF. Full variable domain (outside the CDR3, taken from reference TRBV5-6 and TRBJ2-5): DAGVTQSPTHLIKTRGQQVTLRCSPKSGHDTVSWYQQALGQGPQFIFQYYEEEERQRGNFPDRFSGHQFPNYSSELNVNALLLGDSALYLCASRGQIQETQYFGPGTRLLVL.

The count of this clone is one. The CDR3 DNA reads TGTGCCAGCAGCTTACAACAAGGACTCCTCGATGCCTCCTATAATTCACCCCTCCACTTT. Its translation is CASSLQQGLLDASYNSPLHF. The V call is TRBV7-6, the J call TRBJ1-6; D gene ambiguous. The CDR3 totals 20 residues. Trimming took off 2 bases at V and 0 bases at J, with 20 bases between the two ends. Germline V CDR1 and CDR2: SGHVS, FNYEAQ. Full variable domain (remainder filled in from reference TRBV7-6 and TRBJ1-6): GAGVSQSPRYKVTKRGQDVALRCDPISGHVSLYWYRQALGQGPEFLTYFNYEAQQDKSGLPNDRFSAERPEGSISTLTIQRTEQRDSAMYRCASSLQQGLLDASYNSPLHFGNGTRLTVT.

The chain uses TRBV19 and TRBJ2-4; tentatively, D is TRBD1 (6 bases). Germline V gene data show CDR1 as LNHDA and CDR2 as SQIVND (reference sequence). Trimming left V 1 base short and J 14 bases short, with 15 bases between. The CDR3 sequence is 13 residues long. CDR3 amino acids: CASSIGQGRPEYF. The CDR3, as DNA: TGTGCCAGTAGTATAGGCCAGGGGCGTCCTGAGTACTTC.

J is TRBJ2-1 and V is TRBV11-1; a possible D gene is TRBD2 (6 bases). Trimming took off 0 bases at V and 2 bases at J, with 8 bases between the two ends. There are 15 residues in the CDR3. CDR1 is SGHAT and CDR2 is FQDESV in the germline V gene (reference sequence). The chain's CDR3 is CASSLAGGAYNEQFF. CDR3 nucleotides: TGTGCCAGCAGCTTAGCGGGAGGCGCCTACAATGAGCAGTTCTTC. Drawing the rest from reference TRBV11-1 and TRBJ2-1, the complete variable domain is EAEVAQSPRYKITEKSQAVAFWCDPISGHATLYWYRQILGQGPELLVQFQDESVVDDSQLPKDRFSAERLKGVDSTLKIQPAELGDSAMYLCASSLAGGAYNEQFFGPGTRLTVL.

CDR3 DNA sequence: TGTGCCATCAGTGAGGCTCCCGCTGGGGCCAACGTCCTGACTTTC. The encoded protein is CAISEAPAGANVLTF. V and J are TRBV10-3 and TRBJ2-6; no clear D. The length of the CDR3 is 15 residues. With 2 bases removed from V and 2 bases from J, the gap between germline ends came to 7 bases. Germline values: CDR1 ENHRY, CDR2 SYGVKD.

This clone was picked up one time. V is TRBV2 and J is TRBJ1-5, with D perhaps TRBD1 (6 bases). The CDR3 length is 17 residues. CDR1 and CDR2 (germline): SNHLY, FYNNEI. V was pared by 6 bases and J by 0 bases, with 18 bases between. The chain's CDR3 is CASSPTGLGGSNQPQHF. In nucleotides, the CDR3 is TGTGCCAGCAGCCCGACAGGTCTCGGGGGTAGCAATCAGCCCCAGCATTTT.

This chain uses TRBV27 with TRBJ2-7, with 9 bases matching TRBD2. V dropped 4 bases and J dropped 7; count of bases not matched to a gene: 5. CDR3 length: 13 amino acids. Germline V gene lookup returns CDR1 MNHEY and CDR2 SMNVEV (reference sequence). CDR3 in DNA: TGTGCCAGCAGTTCGACTAGCGGTGGGGAGCAGTACTTC. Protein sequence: CASSSTSGGEQYF.

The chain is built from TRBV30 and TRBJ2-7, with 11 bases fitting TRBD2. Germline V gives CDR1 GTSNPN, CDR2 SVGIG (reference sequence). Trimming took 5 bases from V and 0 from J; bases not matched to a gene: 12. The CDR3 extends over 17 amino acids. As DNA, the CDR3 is TGTGCCTGGCAACCGGGACTAGCGGCCTTCGTCTCCTACGAGCAGTACTTC. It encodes CAWQPGLAAFVSYEQYF. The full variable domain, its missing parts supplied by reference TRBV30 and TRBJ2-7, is SQTIHQWPATLVQPVGSPLSLECTVEGTSNPNLYWYRQAAGRGLQLLFYSVGIGQISSEVPQNLSASRPQDRQFILSSKKLLLSDSGFYLCAWQPGLAAFVSYEQYFGPGTRLTVT.

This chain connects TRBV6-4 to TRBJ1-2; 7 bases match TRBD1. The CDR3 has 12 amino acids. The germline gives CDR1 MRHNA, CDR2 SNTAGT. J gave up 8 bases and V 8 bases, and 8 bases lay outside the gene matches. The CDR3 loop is CASGTRTGGYTF. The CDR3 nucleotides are TGTGCCAGCGGAACCCGGACAGGAGGCTACACCTTC.